The next 23 T cell receptor beta chains were all read from a single sample in a study of T cell responses to AZD1222 COVID-19 vaccine. TCRdb's table, derived via immunoSEQ multiplex PCR, lists solely in-frame clones and lacks some. This sample yields approximately 160,000 clones, of which just under 95% are seen a single time; over 0.8% belongs to the top ten. The material sequenced was peripheral blood, taken on day 0 of AZD1222 vaccination. These receptors originate from an adult in good health.

The chain is built from TRBV5-1 and TRBJ1-2, with D possibly being TRBD1 (5 bases). The CDR3 sequence is 15 residues long. Germline loops: CDR1 SGHRS, CDR2 YFSETQ. With 6 bases removed from V and 0 bases from J, the gap between germline ends came to 15 bases. The CDR3 DNA sequence: TGCGCCAGCAAAAGAACAGGAGACCCTAACTATGGCTACACCTTC. Residues: CASKRTGDPNYGYTF. Filled out from reference TRBV5-1 and TRBJ1-2, the complete variable domain reads KAGVTQTPRYLIKTRGQQVTLSCSPISGHRSVSWYQQTPGQGLQFLFEYFSETQRNKGNFPGRFSGRQFSNSRSEMNVSTLELGDSALYLCASKRTGDPNYGYTFGSGTRLTVV.

This sequence joins TRBV19 and TRBJ2-1, with D tentatively TRBD2 (6 bases). V was clipped by 7 bases and J by 1 base, with 17 bases between them. The CDR3 sequence is 16 residues long. Germline assignment: CDR1 LNHDA and CDR2 SQIVND (reference sequence). The CDR3 region is CASTPGGLLSYNEQFF. In DNA, the CDR3 is TGTGCCAGTACACCAGGAGGGCTTCTATCCTACAATGAGCAGTTCTTC.

V is TRBV19 and J is TRBJ2-4; D uncertain. CDR1 is LNHDA, CDR2 SQIVND, per germline (reference sequence). This CDR3 has 13 amino acids. V lost 5 bases and J lost 7, with 12 bases in between. The CDR3 DNA follows: TGTGCCAGTAGTCCGATTAACGGCAACATTCAGTACTTC. The encoded protein is CASSPINGNIQYF. Full variable domain (outside the CDR3, taken from reference TRBV19 and TRBJ2-4): DGGITQSPKYLFRKEGQNVTLSCEQNLNHDAMYWYRQDPGQGLRLIYYSQIVNDFQKGDIAEGYSVSREKKESFPLTVTSAQKNPTAFYLCASSPINGNIQYFGAGTRLSVL.

CDR3 coding DNA: TGTGCCAGCAGCTTGGGGGACAGAAGGGGCGAGCAGTACTTC. Its protein is CASSLGDRRGEQYF. The chain recombines TRBV5-4 with TRBJ2-7; 7 nucleotides match TRBD1. Germline CDR1 is SGHNT and CDR2 is YYREEE (reference sequence). The length of the CDR3 is 14 residues. V shed 0 bases and J 6 bases; nucleotides not matched to a gene: 6.

The rearrangement joins TRBV5-1 to TRBJ1-4; 7 nucleotides agree with TRBD1. CDR1 and CDR2 (germline): SGHRS, YFSETQ. The CDR3 consists of 14 residues. The ends lost 0 bases at V and 5 bases at J; junction bases unmatched: 1. CDR3 region: CASSLEGANEKLFF. The CDR3 region has the DNA TGCGCCAGCAGCTTGGAGGGGGCGAATGAAAAACTGTTTTTT.

About this clone: Other DNA variants within this sample encode the same CDR3. The chain combines TRBV6-5 with TRBJ2-1; TRBD2 might be the D (6 bases). The V and J ends lost 2 bases and 0 bases respectively, with 8 bases between them. Germline V gives CDR1 MNHEY, CDR2 SVGAGI. The CDR3 length is 15 residues. The CDR3 region is CASSYSSGSYNEQFF. CDR3 sequence (DNA): TGTGCCAGCAGTTACAGTAGCGGCTCCTACAATGAGCAGTTCTTC.

This rearrangement joins TRBV4-1 to TRBJ2-1; D is possibly TRBD1 (6 bases). The CDR3 has 15 amino acids. Looked up from germline, CDR1 is MGHRA and CDR2 is YSYEKL. Trimming left V 1 base short and J 4 bases short, with 11 bases between. The CDR3 coding sequence is TGCGCCAGCAGCCAAGGCAGGGGTGGATACAATGAGCAGTTCTTC. This sequence encodes CASSQGRGGYNEQFF.

The chain uses TRBV19 and TRBJ2-4; no clear D. Germline V gives CDR1 LNHDA, CDR2 SQIVND (reference sequence). Trimming pared 5 bases from V and 8 bases from J, leaving 13 bases between. The CDR3 runs to 13 residues. The CDR3 loop reads CASSALLGHIQYF. CDR3 DNA sequence: TGTGCCAGTAGTGCCCTTCTCGGCCACATTCAGTACTTC.

V is TRBV30 and J is TRBJ2-7; D gene uncertain. The CDR3 is made up of 16 amino acids. From germline, CDR1 is GTSNPN and CDR2 SVGIG (reference sequence). Trimming took 0 bases from V and 6 from J, leaving 21 bases between them. The chain's CDR3 is CAWSVRAPLGYGEQYF. The CDR3 nucleotides are TGTGCCTGGAGTGTACGGGCTCCCCTGGGGTATGGCGAGCAGTACTTC.

The chain couples TRBV14 to TRBJ2-1, with D hard to call. V was pared by 2 bases and J by 3 bases, with 14 bases between. This CDR3 contains 16 residues. Germline CDR1 SGHDN, CDR2 FVKESK. In DNA, the CDR3 is TGTGCCAGCAGCCAAAGTCTAGTACTGGTCTACAATGAGCAGTTCTTC. Amino acid sequence: CASSQSLVLVYNEQFF.

The rearrangement links TRBV30 to TRBJ1-2; D might be TRBD1 (5 bases). Trimming shortened V by 2 bases and J by 4 bases, and 11 bases separated the two germline ends. The CDR3 is 13 amino acids. CDR1 is GTSNPN, CDR2 SVGIG, per germline (reference sequence). The CDR3 is CAWSPGLLYGYTF. CDR3 coding DNA: TGTGCCTGGAGTCCAGGGCTCCTCTATGGCTACACCTTC.

This clone was detected once. V gene TRBV19 combines with J gene TRBJ1-1, with unresolved D. This CDR3 has 14 residues. The germline CDR1 and CDR2 sequences are LNHDA and SQIVND (reference sequence). V was shortened by 0 bases and J by 4 bases, with 9 bases between the two germline ends. The DNA for the CDR3 is TGTGCCAGTAGTATAGATCTCAAGAGCACTGAAGCTTTCTTT. Translating gives CASSIDLKSTEAFF. The variable domain in full, with the rest retrieved from reference TRBV19 and TRBJ1-1, is DGGITQSPKYLFRKEGQNVTLSCEQNLNHDAMYWYRQDPGQGLRLIYYSQIVNDFQKGDIAEGYSVSREKKESFPLTVTSAQKNPTAFYLCASSIDLKSTEAFFGQGTRLTVV.

The J gene is TRBJ2-7, the V gene TRBV3-1 (or the pseudogene TRBV3-2), with 9 bases lining up with TRBD2. After removal of 1 base from V and 5 bases from J, the junction contained 15 bases not matched to a gene. The V gene's germline CDR1 is LGHDT and CDR2 YNNKEL (reference sequence). CDR3 length equals 18 residues. The CDR3 region has the DNA TGTGCCAGCAGCCAAGTATCGGGGAGGCTAGCGGGGTACCACGAGCAGTACTTC. Translated: CASSQVSGRLAGYHEQYF.

The V call is TRBV4-1, the J call TRBJ1-4; the D is unclear. The CDR3 has 13 amino acids. Germline V gene data show CDR1 as MGHRA and CDR2 as YSYEKL. V was clipped by 1 base and J by 3 bases, with 3 bases between them. CDR3 sequence: CASSQVPNEKLFF. In DNA form, the CDR3 reads TGCGCCAGCAGCCAAGTTCCTAATGAAAAACTGTTTTTT.

V gene TRBV19 combines with J gene TRBJ2-7; D is perhaps TRBD2 (6 bases). The CDR3 runs to 15 residues. Per germline, CDR1 LNHDA and CDR2 SQIVND (reference sequence). Deletions cut 6 bases from V and 2 bases from J, with 17 bases between. The CDR3 here is CASSRGGTGPYEQYF. The CDR3, as DNA: TGTGCCAGTAGCCGGGGAGGAACAGGTCCCTACGAGCAGTACTTC.

The V call is TRBV10-3, the J call TRBJ1-6; tentatively, D is TRBD1 (6 bases). This CDR3 is built from 13 residues. V was cut by 6 bases and J by 14 bases, with 17 bases left in between. Germline CDR1 reads ENHRY; CDR2 reads SYGVKD. CDR3 sequence reads: CAIRPQRGVALHF. The CDR3 nucleotides read TGTGCCATCAGACCTCAGAGGGGGGTGGCCCTCCACTTT.

The CDR3 spells CASSYALYGYTF. CDR3 nucleotides: TGTGCCAGCAGTTACGCCCTCTACGGCTACACCTTC. The rearrangement uses TRBV6-2 or TRBV6-3 and TRBJ1-2, with unresolved D. Germline CDR1 reads MNHEY; CDR2 reads SVGEGT. This CDR3 has 12 amino acids. The ends were cut back, 2 bases at V and 8 bases at J, with 9 bases in the middle.

In this sample, this clone turned up once. The J gene is TRBJ1-2, the V gene TRBV6-1; perhaps TRBD1 as D (6 bases). Trimming took 2 bases from V and 4 from J, leaving 11 bases between them. The germline gives CDR1 MNHNS, CDR2 SASEGT. This CDR3 is built from 14 residues. The DNA of the CDR3 is TGTGCCAGCAGTGAAAACGGCAGGGGCTATGGCTACACCTTC. It specifies CASSENGRGYGYTF.

This clone appeared a few times. The chain uses TRBV18 and TRBJ2-7, with 8 nucleotides matching TRBD1. The ends lost 4 bases at V and 6 bases at J; junction bases unmatched: 5. The CDR3 sequence is 13 residues long. Germline V gene data show CDR1 as KGHSH and CDR2 as LQKENI. The CDR3 loop reads CASSQGTGAEQYF. DNA for the CDR3: TGTGCCAGCTCACAAGGGACAGGAGCCGAGCAGTACTTC.

CDR3 nucleotide sequence: TGTGCCAGCAGCCCCCGGGTGGGAGGGTGGCACAATGAGCAGTTCTTC. Amino acids: CASSPRVGGWHNEQFF. The genes are TRBV9 and TRBJ2-1; the match to TRBD2 covers 7 bases. The length of the CDR3 is 16 residues. V lost 4 bases and J lost 5; bases outside the gene matches: 12. The germline V gene encodes CDR1 SGDLS and CDR2 YYNGEE.

V usage is TRBV5-4 and J usage is TRBJ2-2, with TRBD1 matching over 10 bases. With 0 bases clipped from V and 6 bases from J, the junction kept 2 bases outside the gene matches. There are 15 residues in the CDR3. Germline CDR1 SGHNT, CDR2 YYREEE (reference sequence). This CDR3 reads CASSLGGTGAGELFF. CDR3 coding DNA: TGTGCCAGCAGCTTGGGGGGGACAGGGGCCGGGGAGCTGTTTTTT.

There are a few counts of this clone. J is TRBJ1-3 and V is TRBV27; D may be TRBD1 (6 bases). The CDR3 has 14 amino acids. Per germline, CDR1 MNHEY and CDR2 SMNVEV (reference sequence). V dropped 6 bases and J dropped 0 bases, with 9 bases sitting between them. For the CDR3, the DNA is TGTGCCAGCAGCGACAGGAACTCTGGAAACACCATATATTTT. As protein: CASSDRNSGNTIYF.

This chain connects TRBV11-3 to TRBJ2-1; D is uncertain. The CDR3 is 14 residues long. V shed 1 base and J shed 6 bases, with 10 bases lying between them. Germline lookup yields CDR1 SGHNT and CDR2 YENEEA. CDR3 loop: CASSLVGQLNEQFF. In DNA, the CDR3 is TGTGCCAGCAGCTTAGTGGGCCAACTCAATGAGCAGTTCTTC.